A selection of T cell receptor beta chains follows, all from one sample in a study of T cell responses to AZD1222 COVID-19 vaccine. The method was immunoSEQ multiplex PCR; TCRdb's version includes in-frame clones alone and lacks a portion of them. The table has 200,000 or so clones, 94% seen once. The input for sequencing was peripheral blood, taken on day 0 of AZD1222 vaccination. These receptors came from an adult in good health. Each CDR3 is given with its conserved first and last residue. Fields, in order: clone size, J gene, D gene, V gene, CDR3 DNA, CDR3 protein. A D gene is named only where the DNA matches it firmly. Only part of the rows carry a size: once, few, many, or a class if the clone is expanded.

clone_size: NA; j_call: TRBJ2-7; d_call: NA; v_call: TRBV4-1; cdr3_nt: TGCGCCAGCAGCCAAGAGGGGGGTACCTACGAGCAGTACTTC; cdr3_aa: CASSQEGGTYEQYF
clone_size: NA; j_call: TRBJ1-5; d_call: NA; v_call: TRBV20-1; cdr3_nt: TGCAGTGCTACCTTGGGGCCCCAGCATTTT; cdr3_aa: CSATLGPQHF
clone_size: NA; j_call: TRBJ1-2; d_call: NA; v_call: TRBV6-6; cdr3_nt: TGTGCCAGCAGGGGTTCGATAGGAGGAACTGATGGCTACACCTTC; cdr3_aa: CASRGSIGGTDGYTF
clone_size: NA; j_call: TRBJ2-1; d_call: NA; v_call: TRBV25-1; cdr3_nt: TGTGCCAGCAGTAATCACGGAACCTACAATGAGCAGTTCTTC; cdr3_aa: CASSNHGTYNEQFF
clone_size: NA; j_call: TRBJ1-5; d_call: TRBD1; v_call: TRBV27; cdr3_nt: TGTGCCAGCAGACCAGGGGGGGCCTATAGCAATCAGCCCCAGCATTTT; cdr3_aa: CASRPGGAYSNQPQHF
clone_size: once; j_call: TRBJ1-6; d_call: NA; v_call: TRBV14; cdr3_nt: TGTGCCAGCAGCCCCGTTCCGGGACGATATAATTCACCCCTCCACTTT; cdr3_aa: CASSPVPGRYNSPLHF
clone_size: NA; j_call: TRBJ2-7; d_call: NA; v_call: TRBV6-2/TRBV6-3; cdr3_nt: TGTGCCAGCAGTTACTCGCCCCTAGGAGCGGCGGTACGCGAGCAGTACTTC; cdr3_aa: CASSYSPLGAAVREQYF
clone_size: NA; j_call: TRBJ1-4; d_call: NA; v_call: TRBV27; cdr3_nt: TGTGCCAGTCAAGGGATATGGGGTGAAAAACTGTTTTTT; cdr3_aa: CASQGIWGEKLFF
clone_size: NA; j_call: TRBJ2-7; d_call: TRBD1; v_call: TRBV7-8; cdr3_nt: TGTGCCAGCAGCCTAACAGGGGGCCGCGACGAGCAGTACTTC; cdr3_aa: CASSLTGGRDEQYF
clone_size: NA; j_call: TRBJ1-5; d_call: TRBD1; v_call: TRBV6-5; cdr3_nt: TGTGCCAGCAGTACGGACAGGGGGGGATATCAGCCCCAGCATTTT; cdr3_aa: CASSTDRGGYQPQHF
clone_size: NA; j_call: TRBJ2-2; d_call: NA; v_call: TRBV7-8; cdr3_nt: TGTGCCAGCGACACAGGGACCTCCCTATTCTACACCGGGGAGCTGTTTTTT; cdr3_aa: CASDTGTSLFYTGELFF
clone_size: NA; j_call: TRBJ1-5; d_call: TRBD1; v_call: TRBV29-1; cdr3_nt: TGCAGCGTTGGGGGACAGAATCAGCCCCAGCATTTT; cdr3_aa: CSVGGQNQPQHF
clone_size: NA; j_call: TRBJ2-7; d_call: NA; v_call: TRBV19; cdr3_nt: TGTGCCAGTAGGATGTCGGGAGTATTCCCCTACGAGCAGTACTTC; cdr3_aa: CASRMSGVFPYEQYF
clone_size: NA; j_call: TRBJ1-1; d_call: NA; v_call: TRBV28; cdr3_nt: TGTGCCAGCAGTTTATATGCCCGACCGGGTCCGAACACTGAAGCTTTCTTT; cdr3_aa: CASSLYARPGPNTEAFF
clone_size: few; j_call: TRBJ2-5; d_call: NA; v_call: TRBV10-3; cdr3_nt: TGTGCCATCAGTGCAGCGGACCAAGAGACCCAGTACTTC; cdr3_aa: CAISAADQETQYF
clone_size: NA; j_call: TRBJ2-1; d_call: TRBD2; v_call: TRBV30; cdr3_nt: TGTGCCTGGAGTCTAGCGGGAGGGCCCCATGAGCAGTTCTTC; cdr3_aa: CAWSLAGGPHEQFF
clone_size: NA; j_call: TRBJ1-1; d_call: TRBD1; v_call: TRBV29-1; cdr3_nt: TGCAGCGTTGAGGCGGACAGGGGCCACACTGAAGCTTTCTTT; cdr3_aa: CSVEADRGHTEAFF
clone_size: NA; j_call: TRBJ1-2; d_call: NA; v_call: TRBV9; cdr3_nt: TGTGCCAGCAGCGTAGCTCAGGGCGCTGGCTACACCTTC; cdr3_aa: CASSVAQGAGYTF